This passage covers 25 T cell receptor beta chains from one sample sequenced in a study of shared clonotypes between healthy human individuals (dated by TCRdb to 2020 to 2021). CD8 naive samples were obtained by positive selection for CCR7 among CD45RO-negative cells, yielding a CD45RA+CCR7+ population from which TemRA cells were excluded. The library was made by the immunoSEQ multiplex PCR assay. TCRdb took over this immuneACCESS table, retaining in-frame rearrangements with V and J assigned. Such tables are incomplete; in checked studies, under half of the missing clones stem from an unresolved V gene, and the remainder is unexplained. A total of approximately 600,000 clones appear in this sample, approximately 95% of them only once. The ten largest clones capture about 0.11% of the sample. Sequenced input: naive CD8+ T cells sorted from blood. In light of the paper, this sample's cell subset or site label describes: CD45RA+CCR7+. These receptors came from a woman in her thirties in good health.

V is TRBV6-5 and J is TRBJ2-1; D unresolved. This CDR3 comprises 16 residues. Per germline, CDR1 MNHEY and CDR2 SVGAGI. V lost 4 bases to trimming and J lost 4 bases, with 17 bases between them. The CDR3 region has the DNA TGTGCCAGCAGTTTCGGACCGCGATTAGGGTACAATGAGCAGTTCTTC. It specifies CASSFGPRLGYNEQFF.

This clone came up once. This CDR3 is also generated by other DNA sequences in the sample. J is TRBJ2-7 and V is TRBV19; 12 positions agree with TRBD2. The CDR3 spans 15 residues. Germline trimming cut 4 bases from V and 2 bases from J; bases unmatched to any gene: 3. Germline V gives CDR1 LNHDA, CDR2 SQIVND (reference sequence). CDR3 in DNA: TGTGCCAGTAGTACAGGACTAGCGGGGACCTACGAGCAGTACTTC. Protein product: CASSTGLAGTYEQYF.

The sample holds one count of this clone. This CDR3 is CASLGDTEAFF. DNA for the CDR3: TGTGCAAGTCTTGGGGATACTGAAGCTTTCTTT. The chain links TRBV12-2 to TRBJ1-1. TRBV12-2 is a documented pseudogene. The CDR3 is 11 amino acids.

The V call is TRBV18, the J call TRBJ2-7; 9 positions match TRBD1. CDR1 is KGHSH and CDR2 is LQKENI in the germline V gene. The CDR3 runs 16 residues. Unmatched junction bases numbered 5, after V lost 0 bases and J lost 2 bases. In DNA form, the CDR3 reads TGTGCCAGCTCACCACCACCGGGACAGGGTACCTACGAGCAGTACTTC. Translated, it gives CASSPPPGQGTYEQYF.

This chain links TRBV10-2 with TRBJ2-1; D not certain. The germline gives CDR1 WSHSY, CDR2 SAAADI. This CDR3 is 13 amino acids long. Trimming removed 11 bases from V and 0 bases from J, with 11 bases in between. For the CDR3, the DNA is TGCGCCTCAAGCAAGCCCTCCTACAATGAGCAGTTCTTC. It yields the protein CASSKPSYNEQFF.

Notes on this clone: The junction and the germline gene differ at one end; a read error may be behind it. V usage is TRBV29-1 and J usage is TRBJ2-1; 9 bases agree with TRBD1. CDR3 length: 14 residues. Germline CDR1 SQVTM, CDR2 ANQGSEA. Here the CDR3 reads CSVEGTGTHDEQFF. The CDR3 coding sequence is TGCAGCGTGGAAGGGACAGGGACCCATGATGAGCAGTTCTTC.

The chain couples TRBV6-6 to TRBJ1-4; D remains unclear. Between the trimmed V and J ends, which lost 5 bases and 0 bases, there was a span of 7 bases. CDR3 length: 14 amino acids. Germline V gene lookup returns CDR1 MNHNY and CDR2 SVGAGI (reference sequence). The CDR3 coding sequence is TGTGCCAGCAGTCGGCTTGCAACTAATGAAAAACTGTTTTTT. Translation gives CASSRLATNEKLFF.

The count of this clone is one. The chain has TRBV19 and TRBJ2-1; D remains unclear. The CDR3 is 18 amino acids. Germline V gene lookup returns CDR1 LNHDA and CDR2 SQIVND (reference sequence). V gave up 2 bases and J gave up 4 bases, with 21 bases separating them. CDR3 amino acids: CASSILGVGQPGYNEQFF. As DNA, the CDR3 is TGTGCCAGTAGTATATTGGGCGTCGGTCAGCCCGGTTACAATGAGCAGTTCTTC.

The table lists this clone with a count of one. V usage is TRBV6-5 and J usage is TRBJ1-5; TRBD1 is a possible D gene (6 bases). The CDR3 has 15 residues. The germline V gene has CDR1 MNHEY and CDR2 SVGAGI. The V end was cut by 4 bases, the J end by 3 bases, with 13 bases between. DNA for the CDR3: TGTGCCAGCAGTTTACTCGGGGGGCCCAATCAGCCCCAGCATTTT. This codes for CASSLLGGPNQPQHF.

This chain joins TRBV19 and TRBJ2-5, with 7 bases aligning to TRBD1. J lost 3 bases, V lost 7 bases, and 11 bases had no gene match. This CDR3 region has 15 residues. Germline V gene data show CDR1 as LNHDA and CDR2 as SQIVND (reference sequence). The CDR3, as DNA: TGTGCCAGTACCCTTACCGGGACAGCGAAAGAGACCCAGTACTTC. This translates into CASTLTGTAKETQYF.

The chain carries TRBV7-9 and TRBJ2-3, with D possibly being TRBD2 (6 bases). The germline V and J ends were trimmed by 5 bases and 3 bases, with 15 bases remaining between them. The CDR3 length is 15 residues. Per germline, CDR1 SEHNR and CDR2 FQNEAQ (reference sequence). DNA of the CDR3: TGTGCCAGCAGCAGCGGAGGGGTTGGTACAGATACGCAGTATTTT. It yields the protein CASSSGGVGTDTQYF.

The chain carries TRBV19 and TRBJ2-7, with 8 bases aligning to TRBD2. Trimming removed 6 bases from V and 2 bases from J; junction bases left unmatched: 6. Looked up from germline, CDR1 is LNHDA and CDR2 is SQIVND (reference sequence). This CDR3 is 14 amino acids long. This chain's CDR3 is CASRLAGSTYEQYF. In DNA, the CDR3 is TGTGCCAGTAGATTAGCGGGATCTACCTACGAGCAGTACTTC.

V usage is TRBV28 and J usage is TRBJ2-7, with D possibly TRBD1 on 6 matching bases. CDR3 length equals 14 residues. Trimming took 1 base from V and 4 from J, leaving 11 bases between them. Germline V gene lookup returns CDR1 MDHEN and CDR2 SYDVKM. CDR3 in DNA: TGTGCCAGCAGTTTATATAGCCAGGGGTACGAGCAGTACTTC. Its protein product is CASSLYSQGYEQYF.

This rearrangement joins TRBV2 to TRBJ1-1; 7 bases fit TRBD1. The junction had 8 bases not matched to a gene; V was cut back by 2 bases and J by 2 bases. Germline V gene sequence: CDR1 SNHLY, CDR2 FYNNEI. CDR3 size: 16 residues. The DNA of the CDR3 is TGTGCCAGCAGTGAACCGGGACAGTCACTTAACACTGAAGCTTTCTTT. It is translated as CASSEPGQSLNTEAFF. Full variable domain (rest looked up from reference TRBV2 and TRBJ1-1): EPEVTQTPSHQVTQMGQEVILRCVPISNHLYFYWYRQILGQKVEFLVSFYNNEISEKSEIFDDQFSVERPDGSNFTLKIRSTKLEDSAMYFCASSEPGQSLNTEAFFGQGTRLTVV.

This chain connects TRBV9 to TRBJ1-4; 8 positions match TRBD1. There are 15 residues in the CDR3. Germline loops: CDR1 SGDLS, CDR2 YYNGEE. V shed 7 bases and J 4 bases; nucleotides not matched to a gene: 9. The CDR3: CASSPGGQVNEKLFF. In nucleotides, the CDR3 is TGTGCCAGCTCCCCGGGGGGACAGGTTAATGAAAAACTGTTTTTT.

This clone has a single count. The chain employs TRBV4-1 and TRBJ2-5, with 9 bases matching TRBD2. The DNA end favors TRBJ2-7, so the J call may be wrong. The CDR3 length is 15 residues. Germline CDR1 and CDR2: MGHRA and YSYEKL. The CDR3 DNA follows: TGCGCCAGCGCCCCATGGCCTAGCGGGATATACGAGCAGTACTTC. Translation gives CASAPWPSGIYEQYF.

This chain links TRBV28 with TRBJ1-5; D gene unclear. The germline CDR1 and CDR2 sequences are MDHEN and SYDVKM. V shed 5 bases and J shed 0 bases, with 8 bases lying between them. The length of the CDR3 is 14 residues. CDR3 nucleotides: TGTGCCAGCAGTGATCAGGATAGCAATCAGCCCCAGCATTTT. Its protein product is CASSDQDSNQPQHF.

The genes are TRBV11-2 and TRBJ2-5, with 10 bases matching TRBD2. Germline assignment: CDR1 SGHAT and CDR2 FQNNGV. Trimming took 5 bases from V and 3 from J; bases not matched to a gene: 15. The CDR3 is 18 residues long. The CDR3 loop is CASSPRPVAGGLEETQYF. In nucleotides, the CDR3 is TGTGCCAGCAGCCCCCGACCTGTAGCGGGAGGTCTCGAAGAGACCCAGTACTTC.

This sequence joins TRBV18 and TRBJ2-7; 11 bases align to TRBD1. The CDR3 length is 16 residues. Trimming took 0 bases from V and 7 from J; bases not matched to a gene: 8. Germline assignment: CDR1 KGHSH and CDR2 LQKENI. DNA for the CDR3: TGTGCCAGCTCACCACCGAGGACAGGGGGCGTGTGGGAGCAGTACTTC. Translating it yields CASSPPRTGGVWEQYF.

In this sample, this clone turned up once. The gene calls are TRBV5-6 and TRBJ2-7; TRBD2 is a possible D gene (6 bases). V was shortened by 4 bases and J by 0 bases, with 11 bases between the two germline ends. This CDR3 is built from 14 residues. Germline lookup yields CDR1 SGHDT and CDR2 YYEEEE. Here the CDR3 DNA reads TGTGCCAGCAGCGGTGGGGGAGGCTCCTACGAGCAGTACTTC. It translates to CASSGGGGSYEQYF.

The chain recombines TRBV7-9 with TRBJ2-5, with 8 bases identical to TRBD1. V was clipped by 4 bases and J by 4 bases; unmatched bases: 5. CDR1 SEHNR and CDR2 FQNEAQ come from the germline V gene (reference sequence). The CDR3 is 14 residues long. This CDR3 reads CASSWDRSRETQYF. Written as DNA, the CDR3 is TGTGCCAGCAGCTGGGACAGGTCCCGAGAGACCCAGTACTTC.

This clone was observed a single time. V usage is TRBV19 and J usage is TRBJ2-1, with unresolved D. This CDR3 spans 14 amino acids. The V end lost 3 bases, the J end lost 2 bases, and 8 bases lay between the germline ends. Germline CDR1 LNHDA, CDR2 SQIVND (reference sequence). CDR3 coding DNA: TGTGCCAGTAGTATTGCCTACACCTACAATGAGCAGTTCTTC. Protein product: CASSIAYTYNEQFF.

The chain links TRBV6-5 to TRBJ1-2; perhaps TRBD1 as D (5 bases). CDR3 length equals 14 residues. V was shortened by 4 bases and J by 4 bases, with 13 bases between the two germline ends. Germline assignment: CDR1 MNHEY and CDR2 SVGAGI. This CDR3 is CASSWGESSYGYTF. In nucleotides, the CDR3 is TGTGCCAGCAGTTGGGGGGAGTCCTCCTATGGCTACACCTTC.

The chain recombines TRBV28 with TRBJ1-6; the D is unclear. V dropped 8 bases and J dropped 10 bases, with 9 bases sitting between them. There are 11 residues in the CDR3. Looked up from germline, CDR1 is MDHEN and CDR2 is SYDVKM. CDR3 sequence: CASGVGSPLHF. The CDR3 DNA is TGTGCCAGCGGAGTGGGGTCACCCCTCCACTTT.

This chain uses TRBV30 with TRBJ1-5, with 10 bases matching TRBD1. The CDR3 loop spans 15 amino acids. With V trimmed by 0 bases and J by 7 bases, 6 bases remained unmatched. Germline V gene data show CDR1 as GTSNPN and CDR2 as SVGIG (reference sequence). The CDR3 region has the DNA TGTGCCTGGAGTGTACCGGGACAGGGGTGGCAGCCCCAGCATTTT. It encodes CAWSVPGQGWQPQHF.